This T cell receptor (beta chain) stems from a study of blood T cell repertoires in COVID-19. Germline assignment: CDR1 SGHRS and CDR2 YFSETQ. The CDR3 is made up of 15 amino acids. Trimming cost V 2 bases and J 8 bases; bases outside gene matches: 9. Clones were sequenced by immunoSEQ multiplex PCR, and TCRdb holds only the in-frame ones, with some missing. The table records fewer than 350,000 clones, roughly 88% of them present only once. Recruitment covered about 25 US areas and drew participants whose ages spanned roughly 18 to 89 years. The rearrangement links TRBV5-1 to TRBJ1-1, with TRBD1 identical over 10 bases. This receptor was obtained from a woman aged 35 to 49 with acute COVID-19. The sequenced sample was PBMCs or T cells enriched from blood (not recorded which). DNA for the CDR3: TGCGCCAGCAGCTTACAGTCGGGGACAGGGGAAGAAGCTTTCTTT. Amino acids: CASSLQSGTGEEAFF. The full variable domain, with the rest looked up from reference TRBV5-1 and TRBJ1-1, is KAGVTQTPRYLIKTRGQQVTLSCSPISGHRSVSWYQQTPGQGLQFLFEYFSETQRNKGNFPGRFSGRQFSNSRSEMNVSTLELGDSALYLCASSLQSGTGEEAFFGQGTRLTVV.